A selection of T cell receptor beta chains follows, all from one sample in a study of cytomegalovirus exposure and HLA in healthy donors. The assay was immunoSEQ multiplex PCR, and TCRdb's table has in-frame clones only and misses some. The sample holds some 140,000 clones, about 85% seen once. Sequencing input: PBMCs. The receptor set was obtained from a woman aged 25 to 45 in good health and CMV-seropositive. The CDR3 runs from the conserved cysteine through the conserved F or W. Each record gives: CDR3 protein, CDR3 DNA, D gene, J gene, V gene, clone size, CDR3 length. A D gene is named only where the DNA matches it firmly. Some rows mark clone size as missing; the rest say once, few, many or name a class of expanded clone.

CAWEAGGNEQYF TGTGCCTGGGAGGCGGGAGGTAACGAGCAGTACTTC TRBD2 TRBJ2-7 TRBV30 NA 12
CASTPLGTEETQYF TGTGCCAGCACTCCCTTGGGGACAGAAGAGACCCAGTACTTC TRBD1 TRBJ2-5 TRBV28 NA 14
CASRYRGSGPEAFF TGTGCCAGCCGATACCGGGGGTCTGGACCTGAAGCTTTCTTT NA TRBJ1-1 TRBV25-1 NA 14
CAWNSGGQETQYF TGTGCCTGGAATAGCGGGGGCCAAGAGACCCAGTACTTC TRBD2 TRBJ2-5 TRBV30 NA 13
CASSLGSGNAVETQYF TGTGCCAGCAGCTTAGGTAGCGGGAACGCGGTAGAGACCCAGTACTTC TRBD2 TRBJ2-5 TRBV11-2 few 16
CASSIAVPPSFSYEQYF TGTGCCAGTAGTATAGCGGTTCCACCATCTTTTTCCTACGAGCAGTACTTC NA TRBJ2-7 TRBV19 NA 17
CASSIPGQGVEGYTF TGTGCCAGCAGTATCCCGGGACAGGGGGTAGAAGGCTACACCTTC TRBD1 TRBJ1-2 TRBV28 NA 15
CASSFWTDYTDTQYF TGTGCCAGCAGCTTTTGGACAGACTACACAGATACGCAGTATTTT NA TRBJ2-3 TRBV7-9 once 15
CASRPQDREKLFF TGCGCCAGCAGGCCCCAGGATAGGGAAAAACTGTTTTTT NA TRBJ1-4 TRBV5-1 NA 13
CASSQTGGYNSPLHF TGCGCCAGCAGCCAGACAGGGGGCTATAATTCACCCCTCCACTTT TRBD1 TRBJ1-6 TRBV4-1 NA 15
CATPSGELFF TGTGCCACTCCTTCGGGGGAGCTGTTTTTT NA TRBJ2-2 TRBV27 few 10
CASSEGSGGGQPQHF TGTGCCAGCAGTGAGGGGTCAGGGGGTGGACAGCCCCAGCATTTT TRBD1 TRBJ1-5 TRBV2 once 15
CASRGQLTNYGYTF TGTGCCAGCAGAGGACAGCTTACTAACTATGGCTACACCTTC NA TRBJ1-2 TRBV13 NA 14
CASSEALGGDTQYF TGTGCCAGCAGTGAAGCGCTGGGGGGAGATACGCAGTATTTT NA TRBJ2-3 TRBV6-1 NA 14
CASLPGQSGLYSDTQYF TGTGCCAGCCTCCCGGGACAGAGCGGTTTGTACTCAGATACGCAGTATTTT TRBD1 TRBJ2-3 TRBV28 NA 17
CASSRSSGSGPDTQYF TGTGCCAGTAGTAGATCCAGCGGGAGTGGTCCAGATACGCAGTATTTT TRBD2 TRBJ2-3 TRBV19 NA 16
CASLEGRGMAFF TGTGCCAGTCTGGAGGGGCGAGGGATGGCTTTCTTT NA TRBJ1-1 TRBV28 once 12
CASSDRERIQTNYGYTF TGCGCCAGCTCGGACAGGGAGAGAATCCAAACCAACTATGGCTACACCTTC TRBD1 TRBJ1-2 TRBV5-1 once 17
CASSQGLTYEQYF TGCGCCAGCAGCCAGGGACTTACCTACGAGCAGTACTTC NA TRBJ2-7 TRBV5-1 NA 13